This T cell receptor (beta chain) was observed in a study of shared clonotypes between healthy human individuals. V lost 6 bases and J 3 bases, leaving 3 bases between the germline ends. This CDR3 is built from 11 residues. CDR1 is MNHEY, CDR2 SMNVEV, per germline (reference sequence). Cells designated naive CD8 were CD45RO-negative and were positively selected for CCR7, with terminally differentiated effector memory CD45RA+ cells excluded. Clones were read by immunoSEQ multiplex PCR, and TCRdb kept only the in-frame ones, dropping some. This table has about 610,000 clones, about 96% appearing once. The rearrangement uses TRBV27 and TRBJ2-1; D unclear. Sequenced sample: naive CD8+ T cells sorted from blood. The clonotype comes from a woman in her 30s in good health. CDR3 protein: CASRHYNEQFF. In DNA form, the CDR3 reads TGTGCCAGCAGACACTACAATGAGCAGTTCTTC.